Below are 31 T cell receptor beta chains sequenced from a single sample in a study of tumor-infiltrating lymphocytes in localized non-small cell lung cancer. Clones were read by immunoSEQ multiplex PCR, and TCRdb kept only the in-frame ones, dropping some. There are 15,000 to 20,000 clones in the sample; approximately 49% occur only once, and around 16% lies in the top ten. The source material was lung tumor tissue. The receptors shown here come from a human donor with non-small cell lung cancer.

This clone ranks as medium-sized. The chain uses TRBV7-2 and TRBJ1-3, with a tentative D call TRBD1 (6 bases). The length of the CDR3 is 16 residues. V was pared by 5 bases and J by 0 bases, with 14 bases between. The germline V gene has CDR1 SGHTA and CDR2 FQGNSA. CDR3 coding DNA: TGTGCCAGCAGCACGGGGGGCACGAGCTCTGGAAACACCATATATTTT. This sequence encodes CASSTGGTSSGNTIYF.

V usage is TRBV2 and J usage is TRBJ2-5; perhaps TRBD1 as D (5 bases). Germline V CDR1 and CDR2: SNHLY, FYNNEI. The CDR3 is made up of 12 amino acids. V was clipped by 1 base and J by 5 bases, with 5 bases between them. CDR3 sequence: CASSEGGETQYF. Here the CDR3 DNA reads TGTGCCAGCAGTGAAGGGGGCGAGACCCAGTACTTC. Full variable domain (outside the CDR3, taken from reference TRBV2 and TRBJ2-5): EPEVTQTPSHQVTQMGQEVILRCVPISNHLYFYWYRQILGQKVEFLVSFYNNEISEKSEIFDDQFSVERPDGSNFTLKIRSTKLEDSAMYFCASSEGGETQYFGPGTRLLVL.

This clone is classed as medium-sized. The chain couples TRBV6-6 to TRBJ2-3; no definite D call. Trimming pared 0 bases from V and 11 bases from J, leaving 9 bases between. CDR3 length equals 12 residues. Looked up from germline, CDR1 is MNHNY and CDR2 is SVGAGI (reference sequence). The CDR3 DNA reads as TGTGCCAGCAGTTACTCGGGATGGGGGCAGTATTTT. The encoded protein is CASSYSGWGQYF.

The J gene is TRBJ2-6, the V gene TRBV7-2; 8 nucleotides match TRBD1. V gave up 5 bases and J gave up 3 bases; unmatched junction bases: 9. The CDR3 is 17 amino acids. Germline V gene lookup returns CDR1 SGHTA and CDR2 FQGNSA. CDR3 DNA sequence: TGTGCCAGCAGCCTGCGGACAGGGAGAGGTGGGGCCAACGTCCTGACTTTC. It yields the protein CASSLRTGRGGANVLTF.

The CDR3 here is CASSYRVFYSPLHF. The CDR3 nucleotides read TGTGCCAGCAGTTACAGGGTATTCTATTCACCCCTCCACTTT. The rearrangement uses TRBV27 and TRBJ1-6; TRBD1 is a possible D gene (6 bases). CDR1 and CDR2 from the germline V gene are MNHEY and SMNVEV (reference sequence). Deletions cut 4 bases from V and 8 bases from J, with 12 bases between. The CDR3 is made up of 14 amino acids.

For the CDR3, the DNA is TGCAGCGTTGTTTTGGGGACGAATCAGCCCCAGCATTTT. Its protein product is CSVVLGTNQPQHF. This chain uses TRBV29-1 with TRBJ1-5, with D possibly TRBD1 on 5 matching bases. Trimming removed 4 bases from V and 4 bases from J, with 11 bases in between. Germline lookup yields CDR1 SQVTM and CDR2 ANQGSEA. The CDR3 is 13 amino acids.

The rearrangement joins TRBV7-2 to TRBJ2-7; either TRBD1 or TRBD2 may fit D (5 bases each). V was trimmed by 3 bases and J by 5 bases, leaving 14 bases between them. The CDR3 has 14 residues. The V gene's germline CDR1 is SGHTA and CDR2 FQGNSA. The CDR3 nucleotides are TGTGCCAGCAGCTTTGGGACGGAAGTTGACGAGCAGTACTTC. It codes for CASSFGTEVDEQYF.

This clone was seen more than once but under ten times. The V call is TRBV28, the J call TRBJ1-1, with 7 bases aligning to TRBD1. V gave up 7 bases and J gave up 1 base; unmatched junction bases: 12. CDR3 length: 16 amino acids. CDR1 MDHEN and CDR2 SYDVKM come from the germline V gene. DNA for the CDR3: TGTGCCAGCACCCCGACAGGGAGTATATGGAACACTGAAGCTTTCTTT. This encodes CASTPTGSIWNTEAFF.

The CDR3 region has the DNA TGTGCCAGCCGCACGTACCCCCTCTTGGACACTGAAGCTTTCTTT. Translating gives CASRTYPLLDTEAFF. The chain links TRBV27 to TRBJ1-1; no clear D. The V end lost 8 bases, the J end lost 3 bases, and 19 bases lay between the germline ends. Per the germline V gene, CDR1 is MNHEY and CDR2 is SMNVEV (reference sequence). This CDR3 has 15 amino acids.

The V gene is TRBV18, the J gene TRBJ2-1, with 10 positions matching TRBD2. Germline V gene lookup returns CDR1 KGHSH and CDR2 LQKENI. The CDR3 loop spans 16 amino acids. The trim removed 2 bases at V and 7 bases at J, leaving 8 bases unmatched. The CDR3 protein is CASSPTSGATGNEQFF. The CDR3 bases are TGTGCCAGCTCACCAACTAGCGGGGCAACAGGGAATGAGCAGTTCTTC.

A single count supports this clone. The chain joins TRBV7-9 to TRBJ1-2; 9 positions match TRBD1. Germline-derived CDR1 and CDR2 are SEHNR and FQNEAQ (reference sequence). Losses at the gene ends were 5 bases for V and 4 bases for J; bases not matched to a gene: 8. The CDR3 is made up of 15 amino acids. The CDR3 DNA reads as TGTGCCAGCAGCCCCCCCGGGGGACAGGGCTATGGCTACACCTTC. Its protein product is CASSPPGGQGYGYTF.

The chain is built from TRBV29-1 and TRBJ1-1; tentatively, D is TRBD1 (5 bases). V lost 0 bases and J 7 bases, leaving 15 bases between the germline ends. The CDR3 contains 14 residues. Germline CDR1 SQVTM, CDR2 ANQGSEA. Written as DNA, the CDR3 is TGCAGCGTTGAAGATTTGGGGACTAACTTTGAAGCTTTCTTT. Protein product: CSVEDLGTNFEAFF.

The chain uses TRBV5-4 and TRBJ2-5; D may be TRBD1 (6 bases). Trimming removed 2 bases at V and 0 bases at J, with 8 bases between. The CDR3 has 14 amino acids. Germline V gives CDR1 SGHNT, CDR2 YYREEE (reference sequence). Here the CDR3 DNA reads TGTGCCAGCAGCTTCGACAGGTACCAAGAGACCCAGTACTTC. Protein: CASSFDRYQETQYF.

This sequence joins TRBV5-4 and TRBJ1-1; D may be TRBD1 (6 bases). The CDR3 consists of 14 residues. Between the trimmed V and J ends, which lost 4 bases and 0 bases, there was a span of 10 bases. Germline-derived CDR1 and CDR2 are SGHNT and YYREEE (reference sequence). DNA for the CDR3: TGTGCCAGCAGCACGGACAGCATGAACACTGAAGCTTTCTTT. Translated: CASSTDSMNTEAFF.

This clone was recorded at least ten times. The chain combines TRBV19 with TRBJ1-2; D is uncertain. Trimming removed 5 bases from V and 4 bases from J, with 17 bases in between. The CDR3 has 15 residues. Germline CDR1 and CDR2: LNHDA and SQIVND (reference sequence). CDR3 residues: CASSRTTAVGYGYTF. The CDR3 DNA sequence: TGTGCCAGTAGTCGTACAACAGCCGTAGGCTATGGCTACACCTTC.

The chain has TRBV14 and TRBJ2-5, with D tentatively TRBD1 or TRBD2 (6 bases each). In germline, CDR1 is SGHDN, CDR2 FVKESK. The V and J ends lost 4 bases and 5 bases respectively, with 14 bases between them. CDR3 length equals 14 residues. DNA for the CDR3: TGTGCCAGCAGCCCTAAAGGGGGGATGGAGACCCAGTACTTC. Protein sequence: CASSPKGGMETQYF. Combining the CDR3 with reference TRBV14 and TRBJ2-5 gives the whole variable domain EAGVTQFPSHSVIEKGQTVTLRCDPISGHDNLYWYRRVMGKEIKFLLHFVKESKQDESGMPNNRFLAERTGGTYSTLKVQPAELEDSGVYFCASSPKGGMETQYFGPGTRLLVL.

The rearrangement uses TRBV23-1 and TRBJ2-4; the D gene is possibly TRBD2 (5 bases). TRBV23-1 is sorted into the ORF group, with uncertain function. V lost 0 bases, J lost 0 bases, and 6 bases lay in between. This CDR3 spans 15 amino acids. DNA of the CDR3: TGCGCCAGCAGTCAATCGAGGGTAGCCAAAAACATTCAGTACTTC. Its protein is CASSQSRVAKNIQYF.

The chain uses TRBV5-1 and TRBJ2-1; 8 bases line up with TRBD2. CDR1 SGHRS and CDR2 YFSETQ come from the germline V gene. The CDR3 contains 13 residues. V lost 3 bases and J lost 9; bases outside the gene matches: 5. DNA of the CDR3: TGCGCCAGCAGCTCGACTAGCGTTGGTGAGCAGTTCTTC. Its translation is CASSSTSVGEQFF.

This clone was found a few times. The chain uses TRBV6-5 and TRBJ2-7, with TRBD1 matching over 8 bases. The CDR3 consists of 14 residues. V was pared by 4 bases and J by 3 bases, with 5 bases of the junction left unmatched. Germline assignment: CDR1 MNHEY and CDR2 SVGAGI. CDR3 sequence reads: CASSLPGQVYEQYF. CDR3 nucleotide sequence: TGTGCCAGCAGTTTACCGGGACAGGTCTACGAGCAGTACTTC.

This chain links TRBV9 with TRBJ1-3, with D maybe TRBD1 (6 bases). The V end lost 2 bases, the J end lost 2 bases, and 8 bases lay between the germline ends. The CDR3 spans 14 residues. The germline V gene encodes CDR1 SGDLS and CDR2 YYNGEE. CDR3 region: CASSVGAPGNTIYF. The CDR3 nucleotides read TGTGCCAGCAGCGTGGGGGCCCCTGGAAACACCATATATTTT.

This sequence joins TRBV5-1 and TRBJ1-2, with 7 bases lining up with TRBD1. In germline, CDR1 is SGHRS, CDR2 YFSETQ. The CDR3 loop spans 15 amino acids. Trimming took 5 bases from V and 4 from J; bases not matched to a gene: 11. As DNA, the CDR3 is TGCGCCAGCAGTTATGAAACAGGGGAAGGCTATGGCTACACCTTC. This gives the protein CASSYETGEGYGYTF.

This clone was detected only a few times. V and J are TRBV19 and TRBJ2-3, with D hard to call. V was trimmed by 0 bases and J by 6 bases, leaving 22 bases between them. Germline CDR1 LNHDA, CDR2 SQIVND (reference sequence). The CDR3 has 18 amino acids. This CDR3 reads CASSIDPRVPNLRDTQYF. The CDR3, as DNA: TGTGCCAGTAGTATAGATCCTCGGGTGCCTAACCTCCGGGATACGCAGTATTTT.

The J gene is TRBJ1-4, the V gene TRBV6-5; D is possibly TRBD1 (6 bases). V was cut by 4 bases and J by 15 bases, with 15 bases left in between. There are 12 residues in the CDR3. Germline assignment: CDR1 MNHEY and CDR2 SVGAGI. The CDR3 DNA reads TGTGCCAGCAGTTGGGGCAGGGGAGAGGTGTTTTTT. This gives the protein CASSWGRGEVFF.

This clone was counted only a few times. The rearrangement uses TRBV5-1 and TRBJ2-7; D not resolved. CDR1 is SGHRS and CDR2 is YFSETQ in the germline V gene. CDR3 length equals 11 residues. V lost 6 bases to trimming and J lost 7 bases, with 11 bases between them. The CDR3 protein is CASTSSGEQYF. The CDR3 DNA reads TGCGCCAGCACCTCGAGTGGGGAGCAGTACTTC.

This clone has just one count. J is TRBJ2-7 and V is TRBV6-5, with 7 bases fitting TRBD1. The V gene's germline CDR1 is MNHEY and CDR2 SVGAGI. The CDR3 is 15 amino acids. V lost 6 bases and J lost 1; bases outside the gene matches: 9. In DNA, the CDR3 is TGTGCCAGCAGCCGGACCGGGACAGAGTCCTACGAGCAGTACTTC. Its translation is CASSRTGTESYEQYF.

V usage is TRBV7-3 and J usage is TRBJ1-3, with a weak D call TRBD1 (5 bases). The CDR3 runs 12 residues. In germline, CDR1 is SGHTA, CDR2 FQGTGA. Trimming removed 6 bases at V and 2 bases at J, with 5 bases between. CDR3 DNA: TGTGCCAGCAGAGGGGCTGGAAACACCATATATTTT. Protein product: CASRGAGNTIYF.

V is TRBV9 and J is TRBJ2-5; D remains ambiguous. The CDR3 covers 13 residues. Trimming left V 0 bases short and J 1 base short, with 4 bases between. The germline CDR1 and CDR2 sequences are SGDLS and YYNGEE. In DNA form, the CDR3 reads TGTGCCAGCAGCGTAGCGCCCCAAGAGACCCAGTACTTC. Amino acids: CASSVAPQETQYF.

This clone turned up a few times. This chain joins TRBV6-1 and TRBJ1-6; no firm D call. Per the germline V gene, CDR1 is MNHNS and CDR2 is SASEGT. The length of the CDR3 is 13 residues. The germline V and J ends were trimmed by 3 bases and 10 bases, with 10 bases remaining between them. The CDR3 DNA reads TGTGCCAGCAGTGAGAATAGGCGGTCACCCCTCCACTTT. It encodes CASSENRRSPLHF.

The chain links TRBV6-5 to TRBJ2-7, with TRBD1 matching 8 bases. J was trimmed by 3 bases and V by 6 bases; bases with no gene match: 10. This CDR3 comprises 15 residues. Germline V gene data show CDR1 as MNHEY and CDR2 as SVGAGI. The CDR3 sequence: CASSLQSGTGYEQYF. CDR3 sequence (DNA): TGTGCCAGCAGCCTCCAATCCGGGACAGGCTACGAGCAGTACTTC.

The chain has TRBV6-5 and TRBJ2-7; the D gene is possibly TRBD1 (5 bases). CDR3 length: 14 amino acids. Trimming removed 5 bases from V and 2 bases from J, with 13 bases in between. Germline CDR1 MNHEY, CDR2 SVGAGI. CDR3 bases: TGTGCCAGCAGTCCCAATAGACAGCCCTACGAGCAGTACTTC. Translated: CASSPNRQPYEQYF.

The chain carries TRBV1 and TRBJ2-1. TRBV1 is a pseudogene. This CDR3 has 18 residues. The CDR3 loop is CTSSRRAAKRHSYNEQFF. In DNA, the CDR3 is TGCACCAGCAGCCGACGGGCTGCAAAAAGGCACTCCTACAATGAGCAGTTCTTC.